This T cell receptor (beta chain) was recorded in a study of blood T cell repertoires in COVID-19. For the study at large: From T cells, B-cell-depleted T cells, or PBMCs came the material, which was cDNA or gDNA.

Under the authors' procedure: Estimates of nucleated cell counts were drawn from the amplification of reference gene primers. Only in-frame clones appear in the TCRdb table, and some are missing; sequencing was by immunoSEQ multiplex PCR. V and J calls and clone size are given by that table; D and trimming were obtained from the DNA. The sample has 60,000 or so clones; 74% are singletons. This TCR derives from a woman of 80 years or more with acute or convalescent COVID-19. Sequenced input: peripheral blood.

CDR3 residues: CASSQRTGVGYEQYF. CDR3 DNA: TGCGCCAGCAGCCAAAGGACAGGGGTAGGCTACGAGCAGTACTTC. The gene calls are TRBV4-1 and TRBJ2-7, with TRBD1 identical over 9 bases. Trimming at V came to 2 bases and at J to 3 bases, leaving 5 bases not matched to a gene. CDR1 and CDR2 from the germline V gene are MGHRA and YSYEKL. The CDR3 is 15 residues long.